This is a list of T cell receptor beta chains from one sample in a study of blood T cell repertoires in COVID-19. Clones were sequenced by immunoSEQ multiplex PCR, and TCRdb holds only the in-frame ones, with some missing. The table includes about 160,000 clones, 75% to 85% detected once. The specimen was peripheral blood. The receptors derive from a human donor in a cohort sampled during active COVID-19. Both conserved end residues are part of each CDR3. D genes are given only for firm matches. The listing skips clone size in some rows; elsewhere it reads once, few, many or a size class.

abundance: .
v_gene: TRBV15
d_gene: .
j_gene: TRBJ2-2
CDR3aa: CATSRDLGGLTGELFF
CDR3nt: TGTGCCACCAGCAGAGACCTGGGGGGGCTCACCGGGGAGCTGTTTTTT

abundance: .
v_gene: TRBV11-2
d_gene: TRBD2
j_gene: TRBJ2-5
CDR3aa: CASSPGTSGKETQYF
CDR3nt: TGTGCCAGCAGCCCAGGGACTAGCGGGAAAGAGACCCAGTACTTC

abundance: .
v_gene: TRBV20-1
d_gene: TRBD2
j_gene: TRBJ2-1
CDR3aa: CSASGLADYNEQFF
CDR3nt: TGCAGTGCTAGTGGACTAGCCGATTACAATGAGCAGTTCTTC

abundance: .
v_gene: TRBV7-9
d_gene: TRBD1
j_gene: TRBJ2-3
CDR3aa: CASSLGTGGVDTQYF
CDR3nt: TGTGCCAGCAGCTTAGGGACAGGGGGGGTAGATACGCAGTATTTT

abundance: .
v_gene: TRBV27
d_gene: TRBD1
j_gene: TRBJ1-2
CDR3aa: CASSLTGGFGGYTF
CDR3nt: TGTGCCAGCAGCCTCACAGGGGGCTTCGGAGGCTACACCTTC

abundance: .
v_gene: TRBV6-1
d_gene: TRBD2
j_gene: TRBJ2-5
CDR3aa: CASSLSAGGQETQYF
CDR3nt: TGTGCCAGCAGCCTCTCGGCGGGGGGGCAAGAGACCCAGTACTTC

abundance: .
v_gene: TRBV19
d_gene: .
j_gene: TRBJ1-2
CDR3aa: CASSSGSTPLNYGYTF
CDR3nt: TGTGCCAGTAGTAGCGGCAGCACCCCCCTCAACTATGGCTACACCTTC

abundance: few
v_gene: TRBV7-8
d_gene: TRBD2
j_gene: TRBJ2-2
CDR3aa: CASSLGVSGANTGELFF
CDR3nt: TGTGCCAGCAGCTTAGGGGTGAGCGGGGCGAACACCGGGGAGCTGTTTTTT

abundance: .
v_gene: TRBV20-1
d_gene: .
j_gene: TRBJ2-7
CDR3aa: CSGRENYEQYF
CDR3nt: TGCAGTGGAAGGGAGAACTACGAGCAGTACTTC

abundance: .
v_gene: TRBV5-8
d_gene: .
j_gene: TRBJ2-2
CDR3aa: CASSRREYFGELFF
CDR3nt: TGTGCCAGCAGCAGAAGGGAGTATTTCGGGGAGCTGTTTTTT

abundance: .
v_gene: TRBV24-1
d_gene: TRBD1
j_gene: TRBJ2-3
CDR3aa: CATSGDRGLSSTDTQYF
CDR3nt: TGTGCCACCAGTGGGGACAGGGGGCTTTCTAGCACAGATACGCAGTATTTT

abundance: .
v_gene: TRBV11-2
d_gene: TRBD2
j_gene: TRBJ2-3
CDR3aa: CASSLGWFGGRADTQYF
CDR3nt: TGTGCCAGCAGCTTAGGGTGGTTCGGGGGGAGGGCAGATACGCAGTATTTT

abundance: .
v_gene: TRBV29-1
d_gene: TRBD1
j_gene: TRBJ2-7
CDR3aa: CSFSGQGFEQYF
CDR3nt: TGCAGCTTCTCGGGACAGGGGTTCGAGCAGTACTTC

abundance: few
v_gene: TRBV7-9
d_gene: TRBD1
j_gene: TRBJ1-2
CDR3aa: CASRNDRVGNDGYTF
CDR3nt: TGTGCCAGCAGGAACGACAGGGTTGGAAATGACGGCTACACCTTC

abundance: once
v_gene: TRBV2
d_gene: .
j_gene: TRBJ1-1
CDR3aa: CASSGGSEAFF
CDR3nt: TGTGCCAGCAGTGGTGGCAGTGAAGCTTTCTTT

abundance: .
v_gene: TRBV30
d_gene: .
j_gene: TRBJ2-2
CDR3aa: CAWSGHNTGELFF
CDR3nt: TGTGCCTGGAGTGGACACAACACCGGGGAGCTGTTTTTT

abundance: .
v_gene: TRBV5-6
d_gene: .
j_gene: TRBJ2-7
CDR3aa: CASSLAGIPYEQYF
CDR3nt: TGTGCCAGCAGCTTGGCCGGGATCCCCTACGAGCAGTACTTC

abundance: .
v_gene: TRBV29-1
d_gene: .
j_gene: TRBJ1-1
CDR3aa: CSVRKNTEAFF
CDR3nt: TGCAGCGTCCGTAAAAACACTGAAGCTTTCTTT

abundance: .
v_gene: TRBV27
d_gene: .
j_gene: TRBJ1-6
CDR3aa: CASSLYGGGNNSPLHF
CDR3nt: TGTGCCAGCAGTTTATATGGTGGGGGGAATAATTCACCCCTCCACTTT

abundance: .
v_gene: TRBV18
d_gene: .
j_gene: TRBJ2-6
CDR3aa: CASSPVQTGPRSGANVLTF
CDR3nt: TGTGCCAGCTCACCGGTGCAGACAGGCCCACGCTCTGGGGCCAACGTCCTGACTTTC

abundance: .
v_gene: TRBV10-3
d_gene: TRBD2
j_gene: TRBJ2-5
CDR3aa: CATKSGIQETQYF
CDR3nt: TGTGCCACGAAAAGCGGGATCCAAGAGACCCAGTACTTC

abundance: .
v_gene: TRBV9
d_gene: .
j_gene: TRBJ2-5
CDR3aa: CASSVDAGAAQYF
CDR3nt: TGTGCCAGCAGCGTAGACGCCGGCGCGGCCCAGTACTTC

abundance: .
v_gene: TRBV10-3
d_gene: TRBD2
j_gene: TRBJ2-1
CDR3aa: CAISDRGAGGGNEQFF
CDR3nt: TGTGCCATCAGTGATAGGGGAGCGGGAGGGGGGAATGAGCAGTTCTTC

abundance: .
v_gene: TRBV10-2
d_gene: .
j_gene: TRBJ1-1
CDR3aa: CASSELGGTEAFF
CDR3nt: TGCGCCAGCAGTGAACTCGGGGGGACTGAAGCTTTCTTT

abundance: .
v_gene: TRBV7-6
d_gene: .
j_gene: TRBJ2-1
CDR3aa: CASSLSEGTGDEQFF
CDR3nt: TGTGCCAGCAGCTTATCCGAGGGAACGGGTGATGAGCAGTTCTTC

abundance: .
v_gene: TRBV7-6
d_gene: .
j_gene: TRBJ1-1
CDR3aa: CASSSLANTEAFF
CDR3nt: TGTGCCAGCAGCTCTTTAGCGAACACTGAAGCTTTCTTT

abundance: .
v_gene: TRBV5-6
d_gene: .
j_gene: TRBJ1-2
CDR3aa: CASSLATTGGYGYTF
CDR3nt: TGTGCCAGCAGCTTGGCGACAACTGGAGGCTATGGCTACACCTTC

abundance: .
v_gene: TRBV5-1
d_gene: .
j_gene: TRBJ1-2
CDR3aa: CASSSGQSPANYGYTF
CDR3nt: TGCGCCAGCAGCTCCGGACAATCCCCGGCTAACTATGGCTACACCTTC

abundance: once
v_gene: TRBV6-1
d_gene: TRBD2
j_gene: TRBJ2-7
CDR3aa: CASSEGLAGPYEQYF
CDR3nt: TGTGCCAGCAGTGAAGGACTAGCGGGACCCTACGAGCAGTACTTC

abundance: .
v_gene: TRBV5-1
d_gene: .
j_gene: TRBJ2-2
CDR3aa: CASSSDNSGGELFF
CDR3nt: TGCGCCAGCAGCTCGGACAACTCGGGTGGGGAGCTGTTTTTT

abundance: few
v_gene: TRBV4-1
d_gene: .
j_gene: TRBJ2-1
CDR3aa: CASRGLAGYNEQFF
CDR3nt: TGCGCCAGCAGGGGGTTGGCGGGGTACAATGAGCAGTTCTTC

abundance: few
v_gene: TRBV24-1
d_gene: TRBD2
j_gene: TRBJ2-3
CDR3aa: CATSDPTAGAPDTQYF
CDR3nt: TGTGCCACCAGTGACCCCACAGCGGGAGCGCCAGATACGCAGTATTTT

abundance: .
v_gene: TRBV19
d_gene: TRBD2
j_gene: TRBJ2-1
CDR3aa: CASTFASGSGNEQFF
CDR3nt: TGTGCCAGTACCTTCGCTAGCGGGAGTGGAAATGAGCAGTTCTTC

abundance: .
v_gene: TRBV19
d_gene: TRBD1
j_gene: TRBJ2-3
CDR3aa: CASSPRQGGTDTQYF
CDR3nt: TGTGCCAGTAGTCCTAGACAGGGCGGGACAGATACGCAGTATTTT

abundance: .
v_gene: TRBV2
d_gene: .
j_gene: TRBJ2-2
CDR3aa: CASSVVTGELFF
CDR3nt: TGTGCCAGCAGTGTCGTCACCGGGGAGCTGTTTTTT

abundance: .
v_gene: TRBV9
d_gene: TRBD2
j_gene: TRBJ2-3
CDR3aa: CASSARLAVTDTQYF
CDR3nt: TGTGCCAGCAGCGCAAGACTAGCGGTCACAGATACGCAGTATTTT

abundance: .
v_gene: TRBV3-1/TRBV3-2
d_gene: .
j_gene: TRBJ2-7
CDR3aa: CASSQDSSLYF
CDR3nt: TGTGCCAGCAGCCAAGATTCTTCCCTGTACTTC

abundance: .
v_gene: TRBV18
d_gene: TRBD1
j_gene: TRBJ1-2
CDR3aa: CASSPATGTGRNGYTF
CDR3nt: TGTGCCAGCTCTCCTGCGACCGGGACAGGGAGGAATGGCTACACCTTC

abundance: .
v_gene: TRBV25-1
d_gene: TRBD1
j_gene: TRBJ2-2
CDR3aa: CASSLQGAKTGELFF
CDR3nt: TGTGCCAGCAGTCTACAGGGGGCGAAAACCGGGGAGCTGTTTTTT

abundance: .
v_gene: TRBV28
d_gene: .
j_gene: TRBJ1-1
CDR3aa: CASSWGGPNTEAFF
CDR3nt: TGTGCCAGCAGTTGGGGAGGGCCGAACACTGAAGCTTTCTTT